A single sample gave rise to the 6 T cell receptor beta chains below, sequenced in a study of cytomegalovirus exposure and HLA in healthy donors. The PCR was carried out with 60 Vbeta primers and 13 Jbeta primers. Assay: immunoSEQ multiplex PCR; the TCRdb copy retains only in-frame clones and omits some. This table has some 110,000 clones, around 83% appearing once. Sample: PBMCs. These TCRs come from a man between 25 and 39 years old in good health and CMV-seropositive.

This clone was recorded a few times. The chain is built from TRBV10-3 and TRBJ1-2; D might be TRBD1 (5 bases). Germline CDR1 ENHRY, CDR2 SYGVKD. CDR3 length: 13 residues. Trimming took 4 bases from V and 3 from J, leaving 9 bases between them. The CDR3 is CAISATVYYGYTF. The CDR3 nucleotides are TGTGCCATCAGTGCGACAGTCTACTATGGCTACACCTTC.

This clone was seen a handful of times. This chain joins TRBV9 and TRBJ1-2, with 9 positions matching TRBD1. Germline V gene sequence: CDR1 SGDLS, CDR2 YYNGEE. CDR3 length: 17 residues. V lost 0 bases, J lost 6 bases, and 12 bases stayed unmatched. The CDR3 DNA sequence: TGTGCCAGCAGCGTAGGGGTTAGGGACAGGGTCAGCAATGGCTACACCTTC. This translates into CASSVGVRDRVSNGYTF.

The chain recombines TRBV5-4 with TRBJ2-7, with TRBD1 as a possible D gene (5 bases). Germline V gene sequence: CDR1 SGHNT, CDR2 YYREEE (reference sequence). The CDR3 loop spans 13 amino acids. The V end lost 7 bases, the J end lost 3 bases, and 14 bases lay between the germline ends. CDR3 nucleotide sequence: TGTGCCAGCTCCGACAGCCCCCTCTACGAGCAGTACTTC. Translating it yields CASSDSPLYEQYF.

The chain uses TRBV2 and TRBJ1-2; TRBD1 matches 8 bases. This CDR3 has 14 residues. Germline V gene lookup returns CDR1 SNHLY and CDR2 FYNNEI. Germline trimming cut 6 bases from V and 6 bases from J; bases unmatched to any gene: 9. The CDR3 DNA is TGTGCCAGCAGCCAGGAACAGGGGGTCGATGGCTACACCTTC. This translates into CASSQEQGVDGYTF.

The rearrangement links TRBV5-1 to TRBJ2-1, with D unresolved. From germline, CDR1 is SGHRS and CDR2 YFSETQ. The V end lost 1 base, the J end lost 0 bases, and 11 bases lay between the germline ends. The CDR3 runs 16 residues. CDR3 sequence (DNA): TGCGCCAGCAGCTTGTTACCCTCGAGCTCCTACAATGAGCAGTTCTTC. Its translation: CASSLLPSSSYNEQFF. The variable domain in full, completed from reference TRBV5-1 and TRBJ2-1, reads KAGVTQTPRYLIKTRGQQVTLSCSPISGHRSVSWYQQTPGQGLQFLFEYFSETQRNKGNFPGRFSGRQFSNSRSEMNVSTLELGDSALYLCASSLLPSSSYNEQFFGPGTRLTVL.

This sequence joins TRBV6-5 and TRBJ1-6, with D perhaps TRBD1 (5 bases). The CDR3 is made up of 14 amino acids. V was shortened by 5 bases and J by 6 bases, with 11 bases between the two germline ends. CDR1 is MNHEY and CDR2 is SVGAGI in the germline V gene. This CDR3 is CASSAQGGNSPLHF. The DNA of the CDR3 is TGTGCCAGCAGTGCGCAGGGCGGTAATTCACCCCTCCACTTT.